Following are 16 T cell receptor beta chains from one sample sequenced in a study of T cells in Graves' hyperthyroidism and ophthalmopathy. Amplified regions were TCR beta CDR3 sequences from RNA transcripts. In the first-round RT-PCR of the TCR CDR3, the HTBI primer set was used. TCRdb ran MiXCR on the multiplex PCR reads and lists one entry per CDR3 protein. The table shows 450,000 to 700,000 distinct CDR3 sequences, with 46% occurring only once. Source material: peripheral blood or thyroid tissue (not recorded which). The receptor source for this set is an adult woman with Graves' disease, either hyperthyroidism or ophthalmopathy (not recorded which).

V usage is TRBV10-3 and J usage is TRBJ2-5; tentative D call: TRBD1 (7 bases). The germline V gene encodes CDR1 ENHRY and CDR2 SYGVKD. Trimming shortened V by 8 bases and J by 2 bases, and 12 bases separated the two germline ends. The CDR3 is 13 amino acids. The CDR3 sequence: CAIGPGGQETQYF. The DNA for the CDR3 is TGTGCCATCGGTCCAGGGGGGCAAGAGACCCAGTACTTC.

This clonotype occurred many times. CDR3 sequence: CASSLGQRYGYTF. The CDR3 region has the DNA TGTGCCAGCAGCTTAGGGCAGCGTTATGGCTACACCTTC. V usage is TRBV11-2 and J usage is TRBJ1-2, with no clear D. The CDR3 covers 13 residues. From germline, CDR1 is SGHAT and CDR2 FQNNGV. The V gene lost 1 base and the J gene lost 5 bases, with 8 bases spanning the gap.

This clonotype appeared many times. This chain connects TRBV12-3 or TRBV12-4 to TRBJ2-5; D gene uncertain. The CDR3 has 12 amino acids. Deletions cut 2 bases from V and 5 bases from J, with 6 bases between. Written as DNA, the CDR3 is TGTGCCAGCAGTTTACTTAGGGAGACCCAGTACTTC. Translating gives CASSLLRETQYF.

This clonotype has just a few counts. This sequence joins TRBV29-1 and TRBJ1-5; 8 bases are a match to TRBD1. The CDR3 sequence is 14 residues long. The germline V gene has CDR1 SQVTM and CDR2 ANQGSEA. With 5 bases clipped from V and 6 bases from J, the junction kept 9 bases outside the gene matches. In DNA, the CDR3 is TGCAGCGTTTTGACAGGGGACGGCCTTCAGCCCCAGCATTTT. Translating gives CSVLTGDGLQPQHF.

This chain links TRBV9 with TRBJ1-3; 7 positions agree with TRBD1. The germline V gene has CDR1 SGDLS and CDR2 YYNGEE. V shed 4 bases, J shed 5 bases, and the junction held 6 bases outside the gene matches. The CDR3 covers 14 residues. This CDR3 reads CASSQWDSRNTIYF. DNA for the CDR3: TGTGCCAGCAGCCAATGGGACAGCCGAAACACCATATATTTT. Supplemented by reference TRBV9 and TRBJ1-3, the full variable domain reads DSGVTQTPKHLITATGQRVTLRCSPRSGDLSVYWYQQSLDQGLQFLIQYYNGEERAKGNILERFSAQQFPDLHSELNLSSLELGDSALYFCASSQWDSRNTIYFGEGSWLTVV.

In this sample, this clonotype turned up many times. The chain recombines TRBV5-6 with TRBJ2-2; no clear D. Germline-derived CDR1 and CDR2 are SGHDT and YYEEEE. V shed 0 bases and J shed 4 bases, with 10 bases lying between them. CDR3 length: 15 residues. The CDR3 DNA sequence: TGTGCCAGCAGCTTGGCCTTAACGGCCACCGGGGAGCTGTTTTTT. It translates to CASSLALTATGELFF.

The chain couples TRBV7-9 to TRBJ2-7; TRBD2 aligns across 9 bases. From germline, CDR1 is SEHNR and CDR2 FQNEAQ (reference sequence). V dropped 9 bases and J dropped 3; count of bases not matched to a gene: 12. The CDR3 has 15 residues. CDR3 coding DNA: TGTGCCAGTAGTATTCCGACTAGCGGTGGCTACGAGCAGTACTTC. Protein: CASSIPTSGGYEQYF.

This clonotype was found a few times. The V and J genes are TRBV29-1 and TRBJ1-2, with D hard to call. Germline values: CDR1 SQVTM, CDR2 ANQGSEA. The V end was cut by 3 bases, the J end by 4 bases, with 15 bases between. The CDR3 is made up of 14 amino acids. The CDR3 DNA follows: TGCAGCGTTGATGGGTCGGGGATGGGCTATGGCTACACCTTC. This encodes CSVDGSGMGYGYTF.

For this clonotype: With a much larger clone just one base away, this may be a read error. The CDR3 DNA is TGTGCCATCTGGGGGCACTTAAACACCTATGGCTACACCTTC. It yields the protein CAIWGHLNTYGYTF. J is TRBJ1-2 and V is TRBV30; perhaps TRBD1 as D (6 bases). CDR1 is GTSNPN and CDR2 is SVGIG in the germline V gene (reference sequence). The CDR3 runs to 14 residues. V was pared by 8 bases and J by 4 bases, with 20 bases between. The full variable domain, completed using reference TRBV30 and TRBJ1-2, is SQTIHQWPATLVQPVGSPLSLECTVEGTSNPNLYWYRQAAGRGLQLLFYSVGIGQISSEVPQNLSASRPQDRQFILSSKKLLLSDSGFYLCAIWGHLNTYGYTFGSGTRLTVV.

This clonotype has a count of ten or more. The chain uses TRBV2 and TRBJ2-5, with 7 nucleotides matching TRBD2. The CDR3 has 12 amino acids. The V and J ends lost 8 bases and 0 bases, in that order; junction bases with no gene match: 0. In germline, CDR1 is SNHLY, CDR2 FYNNEI. This CDR3 is CASGLDQETQYF. CDR3 nucleotides: TGTGCCAGCGGACTAGACCAAGAGACCCAGTACTTC.

The chain has TRBV7-2 and TRBJ2-5; D is possibly TRBD1 or TRBD2 (5 bases each). The CDR3 is made up of 15 amino acids. V was trimmed by 5 bases and J by 6 bases, leaving 19 bases between them. Germline V gives CDR1 SGHTA, CDR2 FQGNSA. As DNA, the CDR3 is TGTGCCAGCAGCCTGGACGGGGCAGGCGTGAAGACCCAGTACTTC. Amino acid sequence: CASSLDGAGVKTQYF.

As for this clonotype: One end of the junction does not line up with germline, which may come from a read error. This chain links TRBV24-1 with TRBJ1-1; D is uncertain. The germline V gene encodes CDR1 KGHDR and CDR2 SFDVKD. This CDR3 spans 13 amino acids. The chain's CDR3 is CATSESIMGGFLF. CDR3 DNA sequence: TGTGCCACCAGTGAATCGATTATGGGAGGGTTCCTTTTT.

This chain links TRBV19 with TRBJ1-2; D uncertain. V was clipped by 1 base and J by 2 bases, with 8 bases between them. This CDR3 contains 14 residues. Germline V gives CDR1 LNHDA, CDR2 SQIVND (reference sequence). As DNA, the CDR3 is TGTGCCAGTAGTATAGGGCACAGAAACTATGGCTACACCTTC. Its translation: CASSIGHRNYGYTF.

This clonotype was observed many times. The chain carries TRBV20-1 and TRBJ2-5, with no clear D. Germline assignment: CDR1 DFQATT and CDR2 SNEGSKA (reference sequence). CDR3 length equals 11 residues. CDR3 DNA sequence: TGCGGCGGAGAGCACCAAGAGACCCAGTACTTC. This gives the protein CGGEHQETQYF.

The chain uses TRBV7-6 and TRBJ2-6; possibly TRBD1 for D (5 bases). Trimming pared 0 bases from V and 3 bases from J, leaving 18 bases between. The CDR3 contains 19 residues. Germline loops: CDR1 SGHVS, CDR2 FNYEAQ. The CDR3 here is CASSLARAETLSGANVLTF. CDR3 coding DNA: TGTGCCAGCAGCTTAGCCAGGGCGGAGACCTTGAGTGGGGCCAACGTCCTGACTTTC. Full variable domain (rest looked up from reference TRBV7-6 and TRBJ2-6): GAGVSQSPRYKVTKRGQDVALRCDPISGHVSLYWYRQALGQGPEFLTYFNYEAQQDKSGLPNDRFSAERPEGSISTLTIQRTEQRDSAMYRCASSLARAETLSGANVLTFGAGSRLTVL.

Worth noting for this clonotype: A read error is likely, as this CDR3 ends without the conserved phenylalanine or tryptophan. The genes are TRBV7-9 and TRBJ1-2, with 7 bases fitting TRBD1. This CDR3 has 17 residues. Germline V gene sequence: CDR1 SEHNR, CDR2 FQNEAQ (reference sequence). J lost 4 bases, V lost 4 bases, and 15 bases had no gene match. CDR3 sequence reads: CASSSTGSGAGSYGYTL. Written as DNA, the CDR3 is TGTGCCAGCAGCTCGACAGGGTCGGGAGCTGGATCCTATGGCTACACCCTC.